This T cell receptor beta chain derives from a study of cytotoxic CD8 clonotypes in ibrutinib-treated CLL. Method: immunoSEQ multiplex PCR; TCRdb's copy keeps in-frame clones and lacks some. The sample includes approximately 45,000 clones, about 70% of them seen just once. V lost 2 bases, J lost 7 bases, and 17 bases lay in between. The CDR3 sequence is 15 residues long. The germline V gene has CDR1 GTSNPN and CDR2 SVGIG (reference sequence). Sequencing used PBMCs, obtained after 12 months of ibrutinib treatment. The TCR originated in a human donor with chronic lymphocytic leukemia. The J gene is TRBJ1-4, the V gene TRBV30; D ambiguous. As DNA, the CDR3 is TGTGCCTGGAGTATCCGGAGTGGGTGGGGTGAAAAACTGTTTTTT. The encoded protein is CAWSIRSGWGEKLFF. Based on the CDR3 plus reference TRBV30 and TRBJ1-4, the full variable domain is SQTIHQWPATLVQPVGSPLSLECTVEGTSNPNLYWYRQAAGRGLQLLFYSVGIGQISSEVPQNLSASRPQDRQFILSSKKLLLSDSGFYLCAWSIRSGWGEKLFFGSGTQLSVL.